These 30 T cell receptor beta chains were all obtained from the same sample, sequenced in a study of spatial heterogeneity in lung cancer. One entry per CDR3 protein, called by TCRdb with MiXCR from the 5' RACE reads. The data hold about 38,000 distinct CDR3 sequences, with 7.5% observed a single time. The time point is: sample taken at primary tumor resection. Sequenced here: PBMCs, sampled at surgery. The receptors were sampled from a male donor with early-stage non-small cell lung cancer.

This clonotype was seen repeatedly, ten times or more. The CDR3 nucleotides are TGTGCCAGCAGCCAAGATCGGGGGCCAAGAGGCTACACCTTC. Encoded protein: CASSQDRGPRGYTF. The V call is TRBV4-2, the J call TRBJ1-2; D may be TRBD1 (6 bases). The CDR3 is 14 amino acids. V gave up 0 bases and J gave up 8 bases, with 13 bases separating them. CDR1 is LGHNA and CDR2 is YNFKEQ in the germline V gene.

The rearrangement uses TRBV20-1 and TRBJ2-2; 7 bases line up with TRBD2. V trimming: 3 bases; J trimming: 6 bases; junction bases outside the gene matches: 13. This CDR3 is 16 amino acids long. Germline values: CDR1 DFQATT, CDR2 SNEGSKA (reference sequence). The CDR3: CSASRTRLAGAGELFF. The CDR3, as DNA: TGCAGTGCTAGTCGTACCCGACTAGCTGGGGCCGGGGAGCTGTTTTTT.

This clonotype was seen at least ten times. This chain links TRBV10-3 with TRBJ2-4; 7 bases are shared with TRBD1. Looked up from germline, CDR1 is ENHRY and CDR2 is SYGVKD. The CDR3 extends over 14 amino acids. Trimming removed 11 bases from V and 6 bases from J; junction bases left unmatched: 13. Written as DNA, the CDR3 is TGTGCCCTAGGACAGGAGCCTAATGGAAACATTCAGTACTTC. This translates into CALGQEPNGNIQYF.

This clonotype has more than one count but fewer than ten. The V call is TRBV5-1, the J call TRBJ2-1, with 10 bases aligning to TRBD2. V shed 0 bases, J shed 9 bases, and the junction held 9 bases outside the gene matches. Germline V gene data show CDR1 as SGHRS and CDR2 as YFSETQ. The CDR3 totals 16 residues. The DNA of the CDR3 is TGCGCCAGCAGCTTGGTGTATAGCGGGGGGCGTGGTGAGCAGTTCTTC. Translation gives CASSLVYSGGRGEQFF.

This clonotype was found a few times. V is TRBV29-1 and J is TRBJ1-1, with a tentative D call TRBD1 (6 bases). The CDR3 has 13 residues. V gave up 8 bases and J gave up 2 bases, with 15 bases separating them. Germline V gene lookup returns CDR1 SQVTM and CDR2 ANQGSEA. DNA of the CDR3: TGCAGCACAGTGGGGACAATAAACACTGAAGCTTTCTTT. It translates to CSTVGTINTEAFF. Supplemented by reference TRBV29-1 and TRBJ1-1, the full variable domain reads SAVISQKPSRDICQRGTSLTIQCQVDSQVTMMFWYRQQPGQSLTLIATANQGSEATYESGFVIDKFPISRPNLTFSTLTVSNMSPEDSSIYLCSTVGTINTEAFFGQGTRLTVV.

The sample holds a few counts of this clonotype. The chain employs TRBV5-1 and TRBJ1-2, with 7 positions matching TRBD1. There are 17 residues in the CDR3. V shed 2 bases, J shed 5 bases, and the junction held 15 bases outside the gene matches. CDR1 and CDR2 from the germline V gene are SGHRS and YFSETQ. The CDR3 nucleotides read TGCGCCAGCAGCTTAACCGGGACAGCCTCTTCCTTATATGGCTACACCTTC. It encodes CASSLTGTASSLYGYTF.

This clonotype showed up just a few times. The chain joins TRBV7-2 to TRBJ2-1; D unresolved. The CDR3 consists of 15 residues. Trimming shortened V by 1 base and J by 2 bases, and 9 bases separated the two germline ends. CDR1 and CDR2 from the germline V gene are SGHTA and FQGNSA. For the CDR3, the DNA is TGTGCCAGCAGCTTAGGTGGACCCCCCTACAATGAGCAGTTCTTC. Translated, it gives CASSLGGPPYNEQFF.

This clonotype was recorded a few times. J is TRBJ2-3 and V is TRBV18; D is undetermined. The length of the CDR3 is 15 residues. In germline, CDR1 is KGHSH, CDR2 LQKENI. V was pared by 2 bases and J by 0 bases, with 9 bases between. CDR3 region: CASSPGEWSTDTQYF. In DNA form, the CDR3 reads TGTGCCAGCTCACCAGGCGAGTGGAGCACAGATACGCAGTATTTT.

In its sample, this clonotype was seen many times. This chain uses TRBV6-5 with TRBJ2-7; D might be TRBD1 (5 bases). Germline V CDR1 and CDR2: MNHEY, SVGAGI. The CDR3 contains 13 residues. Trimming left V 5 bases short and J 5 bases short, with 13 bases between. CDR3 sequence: CASSTTEWNEQYF. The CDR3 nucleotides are TGTGCCAGCAGTACGACAGAATGGAACGAGCAGTACTTC.

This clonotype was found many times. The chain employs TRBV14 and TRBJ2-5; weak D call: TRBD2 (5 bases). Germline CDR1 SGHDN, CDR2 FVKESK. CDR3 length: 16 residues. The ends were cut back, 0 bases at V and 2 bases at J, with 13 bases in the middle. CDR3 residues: CASSQDWAGQQETQYF. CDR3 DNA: TGTGCCAGCAGCCAAGATTGGGCGGGCCAGCAAGAGACCCAGTACTTC.

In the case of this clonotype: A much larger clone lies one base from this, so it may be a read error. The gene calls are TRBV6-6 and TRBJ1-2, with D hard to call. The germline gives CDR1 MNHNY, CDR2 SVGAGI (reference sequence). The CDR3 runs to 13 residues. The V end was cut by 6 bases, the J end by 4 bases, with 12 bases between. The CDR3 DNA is TGTGCCAGCAGCCCCGGGCCAACCTATGGCTACACCTTC. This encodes CASSPGPTYGYTF.

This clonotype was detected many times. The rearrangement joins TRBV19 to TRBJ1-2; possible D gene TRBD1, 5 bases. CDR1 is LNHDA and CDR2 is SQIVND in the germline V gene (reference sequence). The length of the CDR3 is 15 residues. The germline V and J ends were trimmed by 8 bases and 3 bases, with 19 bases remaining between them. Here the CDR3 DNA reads TGTGCCAGTCGTCAGGTCGGGGCCGCCGACTATGGCTACACCTTC. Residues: CASRQVGAADYGYTF.

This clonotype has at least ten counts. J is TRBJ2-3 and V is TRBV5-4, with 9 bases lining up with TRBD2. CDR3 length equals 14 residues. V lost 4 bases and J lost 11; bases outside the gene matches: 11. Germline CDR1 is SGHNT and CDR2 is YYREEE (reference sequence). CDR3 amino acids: CASSLRASGTMQYF. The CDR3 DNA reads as TGTGCCAGCAGCCTAAGGGCTAGCGGGACTATGCAGTATTTT.

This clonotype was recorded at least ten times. CDR3 amino acids: CASSRSRGRGTEAFF. The CDR3 nucleotides read TGTGCCAGCAGCCGAAGCAGGGGGCGGGGCACTGAAGCTTTCTTT. J is TRBJ1-1 and V is TRBV14; TRBD1 matches 8 bases. Trimming cost V 4 bases and J 4 bases; bases outside gene matches: 8. CDR1 and CDR2 (germline): SGHDN, FVKESK. The CDR3 length is 15 residues.

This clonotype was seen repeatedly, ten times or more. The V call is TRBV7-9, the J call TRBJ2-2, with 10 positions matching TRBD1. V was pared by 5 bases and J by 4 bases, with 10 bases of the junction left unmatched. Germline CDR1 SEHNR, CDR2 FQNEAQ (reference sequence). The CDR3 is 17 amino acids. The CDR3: CASSHRGQGGPTGELFF. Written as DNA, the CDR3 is TGTGCCAGCAGCCACCGAGGACAGGGGGGCCCCACCGGGGAGCTGTTTTTT. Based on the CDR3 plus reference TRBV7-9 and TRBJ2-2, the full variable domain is DTGVSQNPRHKITKRGQNVTFRCDPISEHNRLYWYRQTLGQGPEFLTYFQNEAQLEKSRLLSDRFSAERPKGSFSTLEIQRTEQGDSAMYLCASSHRGQGGPTGELFFGEGSRLTVL.

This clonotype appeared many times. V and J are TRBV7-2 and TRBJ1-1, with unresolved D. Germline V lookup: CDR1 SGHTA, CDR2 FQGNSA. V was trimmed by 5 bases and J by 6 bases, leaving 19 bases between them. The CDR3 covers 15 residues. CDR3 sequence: CASSIQRGRSPEAFF. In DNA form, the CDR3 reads TGTGCCAGCAGCATCCAAAGAGGTCGTTCCCCTGAAGCTTTCTTT.

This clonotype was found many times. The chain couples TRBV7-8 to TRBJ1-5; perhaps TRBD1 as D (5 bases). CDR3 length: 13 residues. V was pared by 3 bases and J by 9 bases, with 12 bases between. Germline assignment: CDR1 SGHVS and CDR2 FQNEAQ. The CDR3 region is CASSLGRGSPQHF. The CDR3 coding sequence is TGTGCCAGCAGCTTGGGGCGGGGGTCGCCCCAGCATTTT.

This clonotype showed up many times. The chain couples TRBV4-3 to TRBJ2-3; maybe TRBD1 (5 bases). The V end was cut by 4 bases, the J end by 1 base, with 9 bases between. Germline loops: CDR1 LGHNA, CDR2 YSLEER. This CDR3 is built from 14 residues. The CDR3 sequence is CASSRTGGTDTQYF. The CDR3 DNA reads TGCGCCAGCAGCCGAACAGGTGGCACAGATACGCAGTATTTT.

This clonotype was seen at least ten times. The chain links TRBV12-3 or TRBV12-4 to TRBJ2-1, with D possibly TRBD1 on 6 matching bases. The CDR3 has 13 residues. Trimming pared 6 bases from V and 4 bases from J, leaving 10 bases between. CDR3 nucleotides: TGTGCCAGCAGAAGGACAGCTTACAATGAGCAGTTCTTC. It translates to CASRRTAYNEQFF.

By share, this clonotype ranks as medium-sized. The CDR3 DNA sequence: TGCGCCAGCAGCCCACTGGGACAGCTACAAGAGACCCAGTACTTC. It translates to CASSPLGQLQETQYF. J is TRBJ2-5 and V is TRBV4-3; 7 nucleotides agree with TRBD1. The CDR3 extends over 15 amino acids. CDR1 is LGHNA and CDR2 is YSLEER in the germline V gene. Trimming took 4 bases from V and 2 from J; bases not matched to a gene: 7.

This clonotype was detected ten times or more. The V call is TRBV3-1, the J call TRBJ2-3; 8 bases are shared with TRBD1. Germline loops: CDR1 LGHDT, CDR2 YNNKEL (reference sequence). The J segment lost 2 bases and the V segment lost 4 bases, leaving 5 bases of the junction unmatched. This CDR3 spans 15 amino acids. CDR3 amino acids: CASSPQGANTDTQYF. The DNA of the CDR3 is TGTGCCAGCAGCCCCCAGGGGGCTAACACAGATACGCAGTATTTT.

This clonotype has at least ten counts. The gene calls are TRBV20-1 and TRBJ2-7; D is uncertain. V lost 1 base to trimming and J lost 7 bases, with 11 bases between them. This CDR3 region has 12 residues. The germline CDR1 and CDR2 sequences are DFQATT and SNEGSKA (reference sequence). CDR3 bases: TGCAGTGCTAGAGGCCCGCCCGGGGAGCAGTACGTC. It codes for CSARGPPGEQYV.

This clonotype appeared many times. The CDR3 coding sequence is TGTGCCAGCAGCCCCACTTACAGGGGGGGCTACACCTTC. Protein: CASSPTYRGGYTF. The rearrangement links TRBV11-2 to TRBJ1-2; the match to TRBD1 covers 8 bases. Trimming cost V 5 bases and J 8 bases; bases outside gene matches: 7. Germline V CDR1 and CDR2: SGHAT, FQNNGV. The CDR3 consists of 13 residues.

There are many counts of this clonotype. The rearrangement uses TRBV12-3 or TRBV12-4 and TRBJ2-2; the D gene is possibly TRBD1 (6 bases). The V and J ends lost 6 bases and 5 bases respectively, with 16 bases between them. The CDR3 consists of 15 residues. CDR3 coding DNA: TGTGCCAGCAGCCCCCCCGGGACATGGACCGGGGAGCTGTTTTTT. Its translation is CASSPPGTWTGELFF.

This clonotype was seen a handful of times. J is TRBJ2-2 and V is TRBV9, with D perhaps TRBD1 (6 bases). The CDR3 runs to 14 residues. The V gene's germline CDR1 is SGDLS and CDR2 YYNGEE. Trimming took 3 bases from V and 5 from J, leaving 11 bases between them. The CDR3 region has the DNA TGTGCCAGCAGCGACAGGGTGGAGACCGGGGAGCTGTTTTTT. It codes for CASSDRVETGELFF. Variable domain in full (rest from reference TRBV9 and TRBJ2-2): DSGVTQTPKHLITATGQRVTLRCSPRSGDLSVYWYQQSLDQGLQFLIQYYNGEERAKGNILERFSAQQFPDLHSELNLSSLELGDSALYFCASSDRVETGELFFGEGSRLTVL.

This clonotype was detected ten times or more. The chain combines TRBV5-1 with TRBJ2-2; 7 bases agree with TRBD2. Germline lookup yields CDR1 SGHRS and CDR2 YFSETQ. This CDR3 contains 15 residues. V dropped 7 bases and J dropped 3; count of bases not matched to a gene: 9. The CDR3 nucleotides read TGCGCCAGCCAGTATGGCGGGAGTGACACCGGGGAGCTGTTTTTT. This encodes CASQYGGSDTGELFF.

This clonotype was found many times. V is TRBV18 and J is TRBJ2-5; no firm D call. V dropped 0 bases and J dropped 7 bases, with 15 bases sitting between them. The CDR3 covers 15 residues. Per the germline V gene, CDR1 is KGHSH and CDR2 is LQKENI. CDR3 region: CASSPPSKTLGTQYF. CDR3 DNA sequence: TGTGCCAGCTCACCACCGTCGAAGACCCTCGGGACCCAGTACTTC.

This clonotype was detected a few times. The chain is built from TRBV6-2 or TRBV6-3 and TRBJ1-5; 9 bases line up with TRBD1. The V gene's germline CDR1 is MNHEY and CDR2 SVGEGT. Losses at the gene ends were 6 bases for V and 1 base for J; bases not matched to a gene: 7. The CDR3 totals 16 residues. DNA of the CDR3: TGTGCCAGCAGGAAACAGGGGGCGCGGAGCAATCAGCCCCAGCATTTT. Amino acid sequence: CASRKQGARSNQPQHF.

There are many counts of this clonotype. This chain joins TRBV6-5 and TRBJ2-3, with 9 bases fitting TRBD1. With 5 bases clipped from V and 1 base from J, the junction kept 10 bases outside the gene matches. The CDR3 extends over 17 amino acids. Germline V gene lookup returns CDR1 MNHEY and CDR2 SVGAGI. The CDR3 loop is CASSRTGTGRGTDTQYF. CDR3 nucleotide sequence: TGTGCCAGCAGTCGAACCGGGACAGGGCGTGGCACAGATACGCAGTATTTT.

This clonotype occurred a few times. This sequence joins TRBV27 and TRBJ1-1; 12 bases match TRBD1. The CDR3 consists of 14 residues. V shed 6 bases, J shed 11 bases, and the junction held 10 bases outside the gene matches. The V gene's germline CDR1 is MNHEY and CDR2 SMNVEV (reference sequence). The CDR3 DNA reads TGTGCCAGCAGCGAGTCCCGGGACAGGGGGCGGGCTTTCTTT. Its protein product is CASSESRDRGRAFF.